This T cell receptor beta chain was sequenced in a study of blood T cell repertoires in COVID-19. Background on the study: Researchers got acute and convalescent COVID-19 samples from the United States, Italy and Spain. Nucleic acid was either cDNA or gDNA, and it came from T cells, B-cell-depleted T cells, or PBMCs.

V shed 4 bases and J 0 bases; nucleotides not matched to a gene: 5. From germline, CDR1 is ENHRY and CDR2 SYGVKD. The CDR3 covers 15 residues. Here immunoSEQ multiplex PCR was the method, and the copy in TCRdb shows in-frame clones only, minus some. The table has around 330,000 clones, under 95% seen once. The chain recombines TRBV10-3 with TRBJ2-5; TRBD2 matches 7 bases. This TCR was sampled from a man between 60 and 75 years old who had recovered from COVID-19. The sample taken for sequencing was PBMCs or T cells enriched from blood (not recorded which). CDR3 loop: CAISARGLDQETQYF. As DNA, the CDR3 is TGTGCCATCAGTGCGCGTGGACTAGACCAAGAGACCCAGTACTTC.